This T cell receptor beta chain was recorded in a study of Graves' ophthalmopathy and Graves' hyperthyroidism. For repertoire sequencing, the TCR beta CDR3 regions were amplified from RNA transcripts. RT-PCR in the first round used HTBI primers; a second-round multiplex PCR followed. TCRdb re-derived calls from the multiplex PCR reads in MiXCR, one entry per CDR3 protein. The table shows 600,000 to 700,000 distinct CDR3 sequences, with about 41% occurring only once. In this sample, this clonotype turned up many times. V was trimmed by 8 bases and J by 5 bases, leaving 15 bases between them. The CDR3 sequence is 13 residues long. CDR1 SNHLY and CDR2 FYNNEI come from the germline V gene.

The sequenced sample consisted of peripheral blood. The gene calls are TRBV2 and TRBJ1-1; TRBD1 might be the D (6 bases). The receptor was derived from an adult man with Graves' ophthalmopathy. CDR3 amino acids: CASPRAGETEAFF. The DNA of the CDR3 is TGTGCCAGCCCGAGAGCAGGGGAGACTGAAGCTTTCTTT.